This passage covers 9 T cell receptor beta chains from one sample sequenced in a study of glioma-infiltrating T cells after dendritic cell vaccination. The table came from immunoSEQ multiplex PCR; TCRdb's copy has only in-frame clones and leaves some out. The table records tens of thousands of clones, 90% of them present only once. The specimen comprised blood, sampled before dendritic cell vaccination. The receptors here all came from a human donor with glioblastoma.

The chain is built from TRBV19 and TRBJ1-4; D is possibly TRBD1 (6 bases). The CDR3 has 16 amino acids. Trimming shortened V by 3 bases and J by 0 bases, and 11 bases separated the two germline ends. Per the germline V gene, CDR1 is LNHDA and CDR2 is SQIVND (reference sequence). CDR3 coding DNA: TGTGCCAGTAGTATTAACAGGGCGGCAACTAATGAAAAACTGTTTTTT. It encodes CASSINRAATNEKLFF.

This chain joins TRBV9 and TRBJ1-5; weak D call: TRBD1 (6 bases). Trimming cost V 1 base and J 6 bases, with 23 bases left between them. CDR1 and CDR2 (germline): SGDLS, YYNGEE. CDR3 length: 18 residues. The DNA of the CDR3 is TGTGCCAGCAGCGTAAGGTACTACCAGGGGCCAGGGAGTCAGCCCCAGCATTTT. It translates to CASSVRYYQGPGSQPQHF.

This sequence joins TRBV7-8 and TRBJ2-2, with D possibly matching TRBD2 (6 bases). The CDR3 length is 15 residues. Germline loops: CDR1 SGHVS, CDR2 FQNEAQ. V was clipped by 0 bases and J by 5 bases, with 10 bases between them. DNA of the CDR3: TGTGCCAGCAGCTTAGCTGTTGGGGGGACCGGGGAGCTGTTTTTT. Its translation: CASSLAVGGTGELFF.

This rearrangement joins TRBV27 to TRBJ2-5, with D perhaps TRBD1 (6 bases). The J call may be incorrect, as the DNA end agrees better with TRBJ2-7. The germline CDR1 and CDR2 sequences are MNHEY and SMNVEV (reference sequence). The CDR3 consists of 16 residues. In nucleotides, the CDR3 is TGTGCCAGCAGTTTCTTGGACAGCACCTACTCCTACGAGCAGTACTTC. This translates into CASSFLDSTYSYEQYF.

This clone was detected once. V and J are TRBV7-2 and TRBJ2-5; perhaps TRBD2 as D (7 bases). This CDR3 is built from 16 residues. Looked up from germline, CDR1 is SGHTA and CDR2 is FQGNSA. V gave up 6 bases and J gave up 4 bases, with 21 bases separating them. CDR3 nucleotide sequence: TGTGCCAGCAGTCCCCCTGGGGGGGGGCGATCAGAGACCCAGTACTTC. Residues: CASSPPGGGRSETQYF.

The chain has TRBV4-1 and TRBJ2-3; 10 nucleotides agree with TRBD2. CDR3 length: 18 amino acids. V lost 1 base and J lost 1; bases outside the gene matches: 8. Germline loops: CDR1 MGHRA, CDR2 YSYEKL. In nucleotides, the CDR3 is TGCGCCAGCAGCCAAGGCCCCCCCCTAGCGGGGGGCACAGATACGCAGTATTTT. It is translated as CASSQGPPLAGGTDTQYF.

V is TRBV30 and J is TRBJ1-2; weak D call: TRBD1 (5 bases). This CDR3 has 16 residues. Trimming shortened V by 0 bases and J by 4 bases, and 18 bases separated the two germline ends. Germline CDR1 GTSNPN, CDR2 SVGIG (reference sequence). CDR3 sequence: CAWSVQGARVSYGYTF. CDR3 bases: TGTGCCTGGAGTGTACAAGGCGCCAGGGTCAGCTATGGCTACACCTTC.

DNA of the CDR3: TGTGCCAGCAGGGCCCCAGGGGGCTCACAGAACACCGGGGAGCTGTTTTTT. It codes for CASRAPGGSQNTGELFF. This sequence joins TRBV28 and TRBJ2-2; 8 bases align to TRBD1. The CDR3 is 17 residues long. After removal of 6 bases from V and 1 base from J, the junction contained 10 bases not matched to a gene. Germline V gene lookup returns CDR1 MDHEN and CDR2 SYDVKM.

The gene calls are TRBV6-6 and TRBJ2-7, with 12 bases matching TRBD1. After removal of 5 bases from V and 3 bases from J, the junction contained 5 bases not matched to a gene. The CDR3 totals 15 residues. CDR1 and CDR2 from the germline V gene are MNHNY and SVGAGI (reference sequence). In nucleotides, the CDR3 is TGTGCCAGCAGTGACGGGACAGGGGGCAGCTACGAGCAGTACTTC. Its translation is CASSDGTGGSYEQYF.